This TCR beta chain was identified during a study of OX40 agonist ivuxolimab in advanced cancers. Study-level background: Patients enrolled in dose escalation were diagnosed with hepatocellular carcinoma, melanoma, renal cell or head and neck cancer. A partial response was reached by three patients: one with hepatocellular carcinoma and two with cutaneous melanoma.

This CDR3 has 15 amino acids. Trimming took off 5 bases at V and 4 bases at J, with 15 bases between the two ends. Germline V gene sequence: CDR1 MNHNS, CDR2 SASEGT. Study outcomes and limitations: Some patients who did not respond also had low normalized T-cell clonal expansion. At 0.1 to 3.0 mg/kg and by week 6, CD4+ and CD8+ T cells in the blood had expanded clonally.

This clone has more than one count but fewer than ten. The antigen remains undetermined. Here immunoSEQ multiplex PCR was the method, and the copy in TCRdb shows in-frame clones only, minus some. The repertoire holds 50,000 to 55,000 clones, with more than 80% as singletons. Sample: CD4+ or CD8+ T cells sorted from blood, taken in a trial of the OX40 agonist ivuxolimab. The rearrangement joins TRBV6-1 to TRBJ1-5, with D possibly TRBD1 on 5 matching bases. The clonotype originates from an adult with an advanced solid tumor such as melanoma, head and neck, liver or kidney cancer. The CDR3 spells CASSSMGGGNQPQHF. Written as DNA, the CDR3 is TGTGCCAGCAGTTCCATGGGGGGGGGAAATCAGCCCCAGCATTTT.